A single sample is the source of the 11 T cell receptor beta chains below, sequenced in a study of T cell responses to AZD1222 COVID-19 vaccine. Some clones are missing from TCRdb's copy, which holds only in-frame ones; the method was immunoSEQ multiplex PCR. The sample holds some 50,000 clones, around 85% seen once. The material sequenced was peripheral blood, taken on day 0 of AZD1222 vaccination. These receptors were collected from an adult in good health.

The rearrangement uses TRBV7-9 and TRBJ1-5, with D hard to call. The CDR3 extends over 14 amino acids. Germline V gene lookup returns CDR1 SEHNR and CDR2 FQNEAQ (reference sequence). Trimming stripped 1 base from V and 0 bases from J, with 4 bases between. CDR3 region: CASSLGNSNQPQHF. The CDR3 DNA follows: TGTGCCAGCAGCTTAGGGAATAGCAATCAGCCCCAGCATTTT.

This clone has just one count. V and J are TRBV30 and TRBJ2-7; the D gene is possibly TRBD1 (6 bases). This CDR3 is built from 14 residues. Between the trimmed V and J ends, which lost 1 base and 4 bases, there was a span of 14 bases. Germline loops: CDR1 GTSNPN, CDR2 SVGIG (reference sequence). CDR3 amino acids: CAWSGQGMRYEQYF. CDR3 coding DNA: TGTGCCTGGAGTGGGCAGGGGATGCGATACGAGCAGTACTTC.

The J gene is TRBJ1-4, the V gene TRBV4-2; the match to TRBD1 covers 9 bases. V was pared by 5 bases and J by 7 bases, with 8 bases of the junction left unmatched. Germline V gene sequence: CDR1 LGHNA, CDR2 YNFKEQ. CDR3 size: 15 residues. DNA for the CDR3: TGTGCCAGCAGCAGGAACCCGGGACAGGGTGAAAAACTGTTTTTT. As protein: CASSRNPGQGEKLFF.

This sequence joins TRBV7-9 and TRBJ1-1; 12 bases agree with TRBD1. J gave up 2 bases and V 5 bases, and 9 bases lay outside the gene matches. The germline V gene encodes CDR1 SEHNR and CDR2 FQNEAQ (reference sequence). CDR3 length equals 17 residues. CDR3 amino acids: CASSPKGQGARNTEAFF. CDR3 sequence (DNA): TGTGCCAGCAGCCCGAAGGGACAGGGGGCCAGAAACACTGAAGCTTTCTTT.

This clone has only a few counts. The chain uses TRBV13 and TRBJ1-6; TRBD1 is a possible D gene (5 bases). CDR3 length: 16 residues. Germline-derived CDR1 and CDR2 are PRHDT and FYEKMQ (reference sequence). The V end lost 1 base, the J end lost 9 bases, and 16 bases lay between the germline ends. The CDR3 region is CASSLARSGGSSPLHF. In DNA, the CDR3 is TGTGCCAGCAGCTTAGCACGGAGTGGGGGGAGTTCACCCCTCCACTTT.

The CDR3, as DNA: TGCGCCAGCAGTGGACCGGGACAGGGGGTGAACGAGCAGTACTTC. Its protein product is CASSGPGQGVNEQYF. The chain is built from TRBV10-2 and TRBJ2-7; 11 nucleotides line up with TRBD1. Trimming removed 4 bases from V and 5 bases from J; junction bases left unmatched: 7. The V gene's germline CDR1 is WSHSY and CDR2 SAAADI. This CDR3 comprises 15 residues.

The genes are TRBV7-9 and TRBJ1-6; 8 bases line up with TRBD1. Trimming cost V 5 bases and J 10 bases; bases outside gene matches: 7. The V gene's germline CDR1 is SEHNR and CDR2 FQNEAQ (reference sequence). The CDR3 extends over 14 amino acids. The CDR3 region has the DNA TGTGCCAGCAGCGAACAGGGGGTGGAGTCACCCCTCCACTTT. It codes for CASSEQGVESPLHF. The full variable domain, in which reference TRBV7-9 and TRBJ1-6 provide the parts outside the CDR3, is DTGVSQNPRHKITKRGQNVTFRCDPISEHNRLYWYRQTLGQGPEFLTYFQNEAQLEKSRLLSDRFSAERPKGSFSTLEIQRTEQGDSAMYLCASSEQGVESPLHFGNGTRLTVT.

The rearrangement uses TRBV5-5 and TRBJ2-5, with D hard to call. Looked up from germline, CDR1 is SGHKS and CDR2 is YYEKEE (reference sequence). The CDR3 is made up of 12 amino acids. Trimming removed 4 bases from V and 0 bases from J, with 4 bases in between. The CDR3 coding sequence is TGTGCCAGCAGCCGGTACCAAGAGACCCAGTACTTC. Translation: CASSRYQETQYF.

The rearrangement links TRBV28 to TRBJ2-7, with D tentatively TRBD2 (6 bases). V dropped 8 bases and J dropped 1 base, with 12 bases sitting between them. This CDR3 contains 13 residues. The germline gives CDR1 MDHEN, CDR2 SYDVKM. The CDR3 is CASAGTGSYEQYF. Here the CDR3 DNA reads TGTGCCAGCGCGGGGACGGGTTCCTACGAGCAGTACTTC.

The V gene is TRBV7-9, the J gene TRBJ2-7; no firm D call. The CDR3 is 17 amino acids. V was clipped by 0 bases and J by 6 bases, with 21 bases between them. The germline V gene encodes CDR1 SEHNR and CDR2 FQNEAQ (reference sequence). Written as DNA, the CDR3 is TGTGCCAGCAGCTTAGCGCTCACATCCGGCGTGGGTGGCGAGCAGTACTTC. The encoded protein is CASSLALTSGVGGEQYF.

The rearrangement joins TRBV5-4 to TRBJ1-1, with D hard to call. V was trimmed by 4 bases and J by 4 bases, leaving 11 bases between them. CDR1 SGHNT and CDR2 YYREEE come from the germline V gene (reference sequence). The CDR3 has 13 amino acids. In DNA form, the CDR3 reads TGTGCCAGCAGCCCGGGAGGAGGCACTGAAGCTTTCTTT. Protein: CASSPGGGTEAFF. Drawing the rest from reference TRBV5-4 and TRBJ1-1, the complete variable domain is ETGVTQSPTHLIKTRGQQVTLRCSSQSGHNTVSWYQQALGQGPQFIFQYYREEENGRGNFPPRFSGLQFPNYSSELNVNALELDDSALYLCASSPGGGTEAFFGQGTRLTVV.